Reported below is one T cell receptor (beta chain). These data come from a study of OX40 agonist ivuxolimab in advanced cancers. Repertoires were generated with immunoSEQ multiplex PCR, while TCRdb's copy carries only in-frame clones and drops some. In the table there are 36,000 or so clones, 60% to 80% of which are singletons. V lost 4 bases to trimming and J lost 4 bases; unmatched junction nucleotides: 2. Germline assignment: CDR1 MNHEY and CDR2 SMNVEV (reference sequence). The CDR3 is 14 residues long. Sequences were derived from CD4+ or CD8+ T cells sorted from blood, sampled in a trial of the OX40 agonist ivuxolimab. The receptor was isolated from an adult with an advanced solid tumor such as melanoma, head and neck, liver or kidney cancer. V and J are TRBV27 and TRBJ2-1; 9 bases map to TRBD2. The CDR3 here is CASSSSGIYNEQFF. The CDR3 DNA reads TGTGCCAGCAGTTCTAGCGGGATATACAATGAGCAGTTCTTC.